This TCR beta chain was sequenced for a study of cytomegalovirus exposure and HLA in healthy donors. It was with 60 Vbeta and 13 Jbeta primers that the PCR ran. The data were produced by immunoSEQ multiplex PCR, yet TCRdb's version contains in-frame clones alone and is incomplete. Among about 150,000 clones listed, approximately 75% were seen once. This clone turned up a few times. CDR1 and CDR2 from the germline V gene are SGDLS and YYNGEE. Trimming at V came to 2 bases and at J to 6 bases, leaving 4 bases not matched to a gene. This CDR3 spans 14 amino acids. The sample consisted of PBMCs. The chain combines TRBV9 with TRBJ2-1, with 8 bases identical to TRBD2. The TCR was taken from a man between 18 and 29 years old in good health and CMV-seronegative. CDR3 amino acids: CASSVSGESNEQFF. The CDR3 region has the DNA TGTGCCAGCAGCGTTAGCGGGGAATCCAATGAGCAGTTCTTC.